The source of this T cell receptor (beta chain) is a study of technical replicates of blood from a handful of donors. The repertoire was sequenced with immunoSEQ multiplex PCR; TCRdb's copy has only in-frame clones and lacks some. The repertoire holds around 100,000 clones, with approximately 95% as singletons. This CDR3 has 13 amino acids. The germline CDR1 and CDR2 sequences are MNHEY and SVGAGI. V trimming: 2 bases; J trimming: 10 bases; junction bases outside the gene matches: 2. The chain is built from TRBV6-5 and TRBJ2-1, with 10 bases that match TRBD2. Input material: T cells isolated from PBMCs. The source of this sequence is a human donor in good health. CDR3 bases: TGTGCCAGCAGTTACGGGACTAGCGAAGAGCAGTTCTTC. Amino acids: CASSYGTSEEQFF.